This TCR beta chain was identified during a study of blood T cell repertoires in COVID-19. Overall study: Sites across the United States, Italy and Spain contributed samples from acute and convalescent COVID-19. Sources were T cells, B-cell-depleted T cells, or PBMCs; the material itself was cDNA or gDNA.

In the authors' workflow: Reference gene primer amplification gave nucleated cell count estimates. Assay: immunoSEQ multiplex PCR; the TCRdb copy retains only in-frame clones and omits some. D and trimming were read from the DNA, whereas the V and J calls and clone size are those reported in that table. This table has 95,000 to 120,000 clones, about 90% appearing once. The V segment lost 4 bases and the J segment 9 bases; nucleotides outside the gene matches: 6. Germline CDR1 is SGHNT and CDR2 is YYREEE (reference sequence). This CDR3 spans 14 amino acids. The chain combines TRBV5-4 with TRBJ1-6; the match to TRBD1 covers 8 bases. Material for sequencing was peripheral blood. This sequence was found in a woman between 45 and 60 years old with acute or convalescent COVID-19. The DNA of the CDR3 is TGTGCCAGCAGCCCGGACAGGGTGTCTTCACCCCTCCACTTT. This sequence encodes CASSPDRVSSPLHF.